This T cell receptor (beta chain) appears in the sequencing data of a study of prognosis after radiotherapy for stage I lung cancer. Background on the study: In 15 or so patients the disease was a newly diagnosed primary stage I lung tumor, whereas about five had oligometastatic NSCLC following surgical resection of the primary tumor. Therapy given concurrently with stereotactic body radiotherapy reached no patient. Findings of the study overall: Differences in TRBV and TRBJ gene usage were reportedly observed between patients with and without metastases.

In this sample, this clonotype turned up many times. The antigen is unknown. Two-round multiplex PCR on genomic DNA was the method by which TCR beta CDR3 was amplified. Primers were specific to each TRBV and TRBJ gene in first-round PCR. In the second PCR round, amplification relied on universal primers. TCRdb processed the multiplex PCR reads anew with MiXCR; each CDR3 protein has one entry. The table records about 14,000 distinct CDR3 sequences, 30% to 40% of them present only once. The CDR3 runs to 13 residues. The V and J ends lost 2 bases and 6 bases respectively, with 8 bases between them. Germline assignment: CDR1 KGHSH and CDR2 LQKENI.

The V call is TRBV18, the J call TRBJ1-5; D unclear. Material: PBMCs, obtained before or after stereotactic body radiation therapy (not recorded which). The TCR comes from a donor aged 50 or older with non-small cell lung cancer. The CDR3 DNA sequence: TGTGCCAGCTCACCAAGTCTCGCTCAGCCCCAGCATTTT. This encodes CASSPSLAQPQHF.